The subject of this entry is one TCR beta chain. The antigen it binds to is not known. No base quality values were provided; no much bigger clone lies one nucleotide off. This record comes from a study of shared clonotypes between healthy human individuals (dated by TCRdb to between 2020 and 2021). Concerning the study at large: Three men and a couple of women, aged 18 to 49 years, made up the cohort. For each donor, three plates each were used for CD4 naive and CD4 memory, two plates were used for CD8 naive, and one plate was used for CD8 memory. Per donor, leukapheresis produced somewhere between about 0.94 and 9.5 billion PBMCs. Blood TCR repertoires of about 5 healthy adults were deeply sequenced to estimate repertoire size and the extent of clonotype sharing between individuals. Libraries were prepared and TCR repertoires were sequenced by different laboratories using diverse techniques, in order to increase sequencing depth and limit assay-specific biases. What the authors observed across the whole study: Naive subsets generally had larger estimated clonotype richness than memory subsets. Incomplete sequencing was indicated by rarefaction of sorted-subset datasets, despite the large sequencing depth. About 5% of naive CD4, more than 3% of naive CD8, 2% to 2.5% of memory CD4, and 0.4% of memory CD8 clonotypes were shared across several donors. Higher generation probabilities were observed for clonotypes shared by all four sorted-subset donors than for non-shared clonotypes. Because the study included only a small number of donors, the genetic and exposure-history diversity represented was limited. Sampling was restricted to blood, and TCR repertoires in tissue are likely to differ from TCR repertoires in blood. Pairwise subsampling led to the expectation that sequencing depth would affect the degree of clonotype sharing among donors.

The V and J ends are trimmed by 1 base and 2 bases, leaving 6 bases between them. Inclusive of the bounding cysteine and phenylalanine, the CDR3 is 13 residues long. The CDR3 DNA has 39 bases and is translated from base 1. The germline V gene encodes CDR1 SGHKS and CDR2 YYEKEE (reference sequence). TCR CDR3 regions were amplified from genomic DNA by multiplex PCR using the deep immunoSEQ assay. Extracted genomic DNA from each cell subset was distributed evenly across all wells of several immunoSEQ 96-well plates, and each plate was treated as a replicate. Each replicate PCR for sorted subsets received about 210 ng genomic DNA, equal to about 30,000 T cell genomes. Purified libraries were measured with a Qubit 3.0 fluorometer, size-checked on a Bioanalyzer 2100, and measured again with the KAPA Library Quantification kit. A separate single-read 150-cycle Illumina NextSeq 550 flow cell was used to sequence each immunoSEQ 96-well plate. The authors' analysis ran thus. Because only junctional sequences without quality scores were contained in the immunoSEQ output, filtering matching that applied to full-length reads could not be performed. To assign V/J genes and CDR3, sequences were annotated using PyIR, a Python wrapper for IgBLAST v1.9, with IMGT germline references. Reads with weak V/J assignments (E-value above 1e-6), missing CDR3, stop codons, out-of-frame junctions, or ambiguous translated residues were removed. V3J clonotypes were defined by identical inferred V gene, J gene, and CDR3 amino acid sequence. Percentage overlap between repertoires was calculated by dividing the number of shared unique clonotypes by the size of the smaller repertoire. Repertoire richness was assessed with RTK rarefaction, the Chao1 estimator, and Recon v2.1 estimates of unobserved clonotypes. Generation probabilities for all TCRbeta clonotypes obtained by the gDNA method from a few donors were computed using OLGA. Imported from immuneACCESS, the table was reduced by TCRdb to in-frame sequences with V and J called. These copies leave out some clones; in studies compared against another copy, an unresolved V gene accounts for under half, and the cause of the remainder is not known. The V and J calls and clone size are taken from that table; D and trimming were inferred from the DNA. Within this sample are over 2 million clones, with less than 95% of them counted one time only. The ten largest make up around 0.35% of the sample.

Donors were healthy HIV-negative adults with no recently reported acute infections or vaccinations. Only Caucasian adults living in Nashville, Tennessee, USA were represented among the donors. CD4+ T cells were enriched by magnetic negative selection, after which naive cells were positively selected on CD45RA and the negative fraction was taken as the memory subset. Blood was obtained by leukapheresis, after which PBMCs were separated by Ficoll-Histopaque density gradient centrifugation and cryopreserved in liquid nitrogen vapor phase. Purity and quantity of every magnetically sorted T cell population were checked by analytical flow cytometry. From each sorted fraction, genomic DNA was isolated and quantified by UV absorbance on a Nanodrop 2000c.

This chain joins TRBV5-5 to TRBJ2-5; a confident D gene designation cannot be given. The sample consisted of naive CD4+ T cells from PBMCs. The meaning of the sample's cell subset or site label: CD45RA+ positively selected. The clonotype comes from a man between 18 and 35 years old in good health. Some clones in this sample may be carry-over from other donors' samples. The DNA reads TGTGCCAGCAGCTTGACCAGACAAGAGACCCAGTACTTC. Translated, it gives CASSLTRQETQYF. The full variable domain, with segments outside the CDR3 supplied by the reference TRBV5-5 and TRBJ2-5 proteins, appears as DAGVTQSPTHLIKTRGQQVTLRCSPISGHKSVSWYQQVLGQGPQFIFQYYEKEERGRGNFPDRFSARQFPNYSSELNVNALLLGDSALYLCASSLTRQETQYFGPGTRLLVL.